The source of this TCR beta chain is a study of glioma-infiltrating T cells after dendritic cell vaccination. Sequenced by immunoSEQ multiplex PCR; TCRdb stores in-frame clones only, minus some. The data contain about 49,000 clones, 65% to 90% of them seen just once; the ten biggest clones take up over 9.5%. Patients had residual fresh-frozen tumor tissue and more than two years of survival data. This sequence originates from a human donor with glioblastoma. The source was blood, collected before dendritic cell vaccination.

CDR3 nucleotide sequence: TGTGCCAGCGCAGGGGGGAGCAATCAGCCCCAGCATTTT. It codes for CASAGGSNQPQHF. V and J are TRBV2 and TRBJ1-5, with 7 positions matching TRBD1. V dropped 8 bases and J dropped 1; count of bases not matched to a gene: 2. The CDR3 is 13 amino acids. Looked up from germline, CDR1 is SNHLY and CDR2 is FYNNEI. Full variable domain (rest looked up from reference TRBV2 and TRBJ1-5): EPEVTQTPSHQVTQMGQEVILRCVPISNHLYFYWYRQILGQKVEFLVSFYNNEISEKSEIFDDQFSVERPDGSNFTLKIRSTKLEDSAMYFCASAGGSNQPQHFGDGTRLSIL.